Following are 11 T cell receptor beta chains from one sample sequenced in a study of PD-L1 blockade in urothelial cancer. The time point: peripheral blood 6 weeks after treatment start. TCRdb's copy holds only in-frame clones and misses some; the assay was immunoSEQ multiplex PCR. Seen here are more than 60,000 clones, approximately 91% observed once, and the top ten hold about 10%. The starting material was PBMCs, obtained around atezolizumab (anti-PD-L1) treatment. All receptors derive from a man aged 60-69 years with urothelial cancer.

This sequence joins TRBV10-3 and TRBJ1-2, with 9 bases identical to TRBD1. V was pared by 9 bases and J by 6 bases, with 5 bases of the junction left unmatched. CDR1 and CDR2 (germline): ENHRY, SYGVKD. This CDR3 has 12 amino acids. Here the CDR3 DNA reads TGTGCCATACCGGGACAGGGTGATGGCTACACCTTC. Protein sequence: CAIPGQGDGYTF.

CDR3: CASSLSGWGNTIYF. The CDR3 bases are TGTGCCAGCAGTTTATCGGGATGGGGAAACACCATATATTTT. The rearrangement joins TRBV28 to TRBJ1-3; D remains unclear. The V and J ends lost 1 base and 4 bases respectively, with 8 bases between them. Germline CDR1 and CDR2: MDHEN and SYDVKM. The CDR3 is 14 amino acids.

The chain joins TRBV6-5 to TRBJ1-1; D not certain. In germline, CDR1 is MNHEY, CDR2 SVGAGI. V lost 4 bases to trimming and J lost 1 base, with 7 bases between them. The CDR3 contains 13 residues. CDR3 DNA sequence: TGTGCCAGCAGTTCGAACACGAACACTGAAGCTTTCTTT. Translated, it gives CASSSNTNTEAFF.

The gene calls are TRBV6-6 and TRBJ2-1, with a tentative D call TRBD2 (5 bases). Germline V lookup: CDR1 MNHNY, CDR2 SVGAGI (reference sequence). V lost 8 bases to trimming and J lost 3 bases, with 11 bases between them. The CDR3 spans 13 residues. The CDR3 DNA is TGTGCCAGCGGGCCAGAGGGCTACAATGAGCAGTTCTTC. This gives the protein CASGPEGYNEQFF.

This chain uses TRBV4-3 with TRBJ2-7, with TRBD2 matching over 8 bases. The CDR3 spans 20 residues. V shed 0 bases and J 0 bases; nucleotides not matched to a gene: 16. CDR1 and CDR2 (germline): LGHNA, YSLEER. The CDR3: CASSQDLSGSLFTNSYEQYF. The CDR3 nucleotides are TGCGCCAGCAGCCAAGATTTAAGCGGGAGTCTTTTTACCAACTCCTACGAGCAGTACTTC.

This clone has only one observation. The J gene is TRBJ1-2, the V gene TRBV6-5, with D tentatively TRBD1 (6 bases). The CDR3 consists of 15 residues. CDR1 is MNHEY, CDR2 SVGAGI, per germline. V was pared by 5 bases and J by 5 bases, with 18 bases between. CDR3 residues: CASSPEGLRGYGYTF. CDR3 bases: TGTGCCAGCAGTCCAGAGGGCCTAAGGGGGTATGGCTACACCTTC.

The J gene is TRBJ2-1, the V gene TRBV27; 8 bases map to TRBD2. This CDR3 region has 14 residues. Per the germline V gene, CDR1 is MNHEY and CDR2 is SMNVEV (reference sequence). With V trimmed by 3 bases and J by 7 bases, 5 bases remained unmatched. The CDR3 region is CASSFGGTRNEQFF. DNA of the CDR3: TGTGCCAGCAGTTTTGGTGGGACTAGAAATGAGCAGTTCTTC.

CDR3 residues: CASSLGFQQYF. The CDR3 DNA is TGTGCCAGCAGTCTAGGATTTCAGCAGTACTTC. V and J are TRBV28 and TRBJ2-7; D uncertain. Germline CDR1 is MDHEN and CDR2 is SYDVKM. CDR3 length: 11 residues. V lost 5 bases, J lost 8 bases, and 10 bases lay in between. The whole variable domain, remainder taken from reference TRBV28 and TRBJ2-7, is DVKVTQSSRYLVKRTGEKVFLECVQDMDHENMFWYRQDPGLGLRLIYFSYDVKMKEKGDIPEGYSVSREKKERFSLILESASTNQTSMYLCASSLGFQQYFGPGTRLTVT.

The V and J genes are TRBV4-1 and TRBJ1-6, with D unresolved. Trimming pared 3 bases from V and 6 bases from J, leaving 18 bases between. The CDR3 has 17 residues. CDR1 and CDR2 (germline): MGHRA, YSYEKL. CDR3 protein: CASSQEVGNVINSPLHF. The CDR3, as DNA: TGCGCCAGCAGCCAGGAAGTCGGGAATGTGATTAATTCACCCCTCCACTTT.

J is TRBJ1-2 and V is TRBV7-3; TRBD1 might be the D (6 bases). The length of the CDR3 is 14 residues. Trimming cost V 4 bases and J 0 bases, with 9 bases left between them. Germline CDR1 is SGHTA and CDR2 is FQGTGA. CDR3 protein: CASSSDRANYGYTF. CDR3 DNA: TGTGCCAGCAGCTCGGACAGAGCTAACTATGGCTACACCTTC.

CDR3 protein: CASSTKTGVTDTQYF. In DNA form, the CDR3 reads TGCGCCAGCAGCACTAAGACAGGGGTAACAGATACGCAGTATTTT. The chain links TRBV5-1 to TRBJ2-3; 8 nucleotides line up with TRBD1. Germline CDR1 and CDR2: SGHRS and YFSETQ. This CDR3 comprises 15 residues. J gave up 3 bases and V 4 bases, and 7 bases lay outside the gene matches. The complete variable domain, with remaining parts taken from reference TRBV5-1 and TRBJ2-3, reads KAGVTQTPRYLIKTRGQQVTLSCSPISGHRSVSWYQQTPGQGLQFLFEYFSETQRNKGNFPGRFSGRQFSNSRSEMNVSTLELGDSALYLCASSTKTGVTDTQYFGPGTRLTVL.